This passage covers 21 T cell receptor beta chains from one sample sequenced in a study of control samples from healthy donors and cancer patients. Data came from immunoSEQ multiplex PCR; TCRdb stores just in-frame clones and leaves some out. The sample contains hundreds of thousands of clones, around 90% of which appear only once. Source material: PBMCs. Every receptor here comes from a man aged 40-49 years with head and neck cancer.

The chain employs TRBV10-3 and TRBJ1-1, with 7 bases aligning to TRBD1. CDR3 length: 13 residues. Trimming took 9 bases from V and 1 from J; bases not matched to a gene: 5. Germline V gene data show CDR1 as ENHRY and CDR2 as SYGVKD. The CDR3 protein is CAITQGGNTEAFF. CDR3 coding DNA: TGTGCCATTACCCAGGGGGGGAACACTGAAGCTTTCTTT.

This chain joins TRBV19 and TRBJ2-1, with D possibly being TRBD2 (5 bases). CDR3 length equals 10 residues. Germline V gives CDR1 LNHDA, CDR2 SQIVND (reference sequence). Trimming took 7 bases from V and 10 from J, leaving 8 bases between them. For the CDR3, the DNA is TGTGCCAGTATTGGGGAGGAGCAGTTCTTC. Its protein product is CASIGEEQFF.

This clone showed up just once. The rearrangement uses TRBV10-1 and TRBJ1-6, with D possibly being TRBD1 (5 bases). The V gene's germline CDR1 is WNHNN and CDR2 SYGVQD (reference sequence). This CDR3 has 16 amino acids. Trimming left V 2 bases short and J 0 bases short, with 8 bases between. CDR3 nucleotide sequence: TGCGCCAGCAGTGAGGAGGGGAGCTCCTATAATTCACCCCTCCACTTT. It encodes CASSEEGSSYNSPLHF.

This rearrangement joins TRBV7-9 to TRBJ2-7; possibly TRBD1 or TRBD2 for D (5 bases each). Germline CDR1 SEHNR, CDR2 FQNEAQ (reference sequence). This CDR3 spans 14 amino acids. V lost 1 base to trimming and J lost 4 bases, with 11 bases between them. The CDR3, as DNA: TGTGCCAGCAGCTTAGGAGGGGAGAGTTACGAGCAGTACTTC. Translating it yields CASSLGGESYEQYF.

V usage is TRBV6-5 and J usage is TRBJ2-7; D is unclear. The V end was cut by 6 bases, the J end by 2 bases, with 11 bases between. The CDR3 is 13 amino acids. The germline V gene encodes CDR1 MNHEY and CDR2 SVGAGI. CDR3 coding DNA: TGTGCCAGCAGCCCGACTTTCGCCTACGAGCAGTACTTC. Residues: CASSPTFAYEQYF.

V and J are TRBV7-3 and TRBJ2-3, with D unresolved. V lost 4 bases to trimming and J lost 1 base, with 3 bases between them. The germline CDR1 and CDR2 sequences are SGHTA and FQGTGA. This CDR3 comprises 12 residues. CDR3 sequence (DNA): TGTGCCAGCAGCTCAGGCACAGATACGCAGTATTTT. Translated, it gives CASSSGTDTQYF.

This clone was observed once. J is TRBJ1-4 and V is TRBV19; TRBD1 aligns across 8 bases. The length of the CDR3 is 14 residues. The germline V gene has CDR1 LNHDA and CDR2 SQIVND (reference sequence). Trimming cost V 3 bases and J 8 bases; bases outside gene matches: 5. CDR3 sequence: CASSMGQDWEKLFF. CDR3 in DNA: TGTGCCAGTAGTATGGGACAGGATTGGGAAAAACTGTTTTTT.

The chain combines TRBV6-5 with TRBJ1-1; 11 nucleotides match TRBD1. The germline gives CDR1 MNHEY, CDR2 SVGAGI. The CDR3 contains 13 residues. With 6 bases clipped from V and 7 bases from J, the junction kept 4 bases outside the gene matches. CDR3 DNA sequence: TGTGCCAGCAGGGGACAGGGGGGAGGTGAAGCTTTCTTT. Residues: CASRGQGGGEAFF.

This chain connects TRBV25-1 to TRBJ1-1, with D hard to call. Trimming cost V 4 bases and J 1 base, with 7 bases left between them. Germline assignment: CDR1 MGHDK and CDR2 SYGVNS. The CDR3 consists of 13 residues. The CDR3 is CASSGDKNTEAFF. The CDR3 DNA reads TGTGCCAGCAGTGGCGACAAGAACACTGAAGCTTTCTTT.

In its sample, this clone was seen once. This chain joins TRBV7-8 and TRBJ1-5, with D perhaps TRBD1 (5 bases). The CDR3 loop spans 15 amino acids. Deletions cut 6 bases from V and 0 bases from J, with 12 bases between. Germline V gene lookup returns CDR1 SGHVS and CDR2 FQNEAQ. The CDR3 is CASSQRGYSNQPQHF. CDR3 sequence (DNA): TGTGCCAGCAGTCAACGGGGGTATAGCAATCAGCCCCAGCATTTT.

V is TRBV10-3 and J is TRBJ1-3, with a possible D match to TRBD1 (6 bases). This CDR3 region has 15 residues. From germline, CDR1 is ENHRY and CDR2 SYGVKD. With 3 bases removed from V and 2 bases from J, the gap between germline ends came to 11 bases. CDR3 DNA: TGTGCCATCAGTGATCTCAGGGGAACTGGAAACACCATATATTTT. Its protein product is CAISDLRGTGNTIYF.

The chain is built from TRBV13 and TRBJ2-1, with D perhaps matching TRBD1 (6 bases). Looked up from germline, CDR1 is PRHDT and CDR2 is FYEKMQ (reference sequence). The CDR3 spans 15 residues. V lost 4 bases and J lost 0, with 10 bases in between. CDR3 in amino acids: CASSYRTVSYNEQFF. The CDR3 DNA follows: TGTGCCAGCAGCTATCGGACAGTCTCCTACAATGAGCAGTTCTTC.

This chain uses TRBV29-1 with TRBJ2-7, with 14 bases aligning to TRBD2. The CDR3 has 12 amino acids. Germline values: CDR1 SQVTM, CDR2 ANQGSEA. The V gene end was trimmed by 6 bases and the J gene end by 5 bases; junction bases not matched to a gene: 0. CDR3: CSVGLAGDEQYF. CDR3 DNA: TGCAGCGTGGGACTAGCGGGAGACGAGCAGTACTTC.

CDR3 nucleotide sequence: TGTGCCAGCAGTCGACAGGGTGCCTACGAGCAGTACTTC. Translated, it gives CASSRQGAYEQYF. The rearrangement joins TRBV12-3 or TRBV12-4 to TRBJ2-7, with TRBD1 matching 7 bases. After removal of 5 bases from V and 2 bases from J, the junction contained 3 bases not matched to a gene. The CDR3 runs to 13 residues.

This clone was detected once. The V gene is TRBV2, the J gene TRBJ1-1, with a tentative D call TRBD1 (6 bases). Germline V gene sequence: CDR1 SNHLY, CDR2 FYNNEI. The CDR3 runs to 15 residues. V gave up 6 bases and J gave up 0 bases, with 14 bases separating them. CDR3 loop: CASRTQTGLNTEAFF. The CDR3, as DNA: TGTGCCAGCAGGACCCAGACAGGCTTGAACACTGAAGCTTTCTTT.

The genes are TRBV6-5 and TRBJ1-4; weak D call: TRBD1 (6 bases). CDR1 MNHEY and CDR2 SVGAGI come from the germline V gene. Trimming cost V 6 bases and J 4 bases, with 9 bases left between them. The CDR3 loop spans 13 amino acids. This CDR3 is CASRRDNNEKLFF. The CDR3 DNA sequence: TGTGCCAGCAGACGGGACAATAATGAAAAACTGTTTTTT.

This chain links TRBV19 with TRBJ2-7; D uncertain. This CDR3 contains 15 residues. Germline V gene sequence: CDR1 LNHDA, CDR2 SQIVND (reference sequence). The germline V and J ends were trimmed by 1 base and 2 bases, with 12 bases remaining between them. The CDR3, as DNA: TGTGCCAGTAGTATAGGGTCAGTACCCACCTACGAGCAGTACTTC. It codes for CASSIGSVPTYEQYF. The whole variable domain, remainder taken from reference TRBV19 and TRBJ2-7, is DGGITQSPKYLFRKEGQNVTLSCEQNLNHDAMYWYRQDPGQGLRLIYYSQIVNDFQKGDIAEGYSVSREKKESFPLTVTSAQKNPTAFYLCASSIGSVPTYEQYFGPGTRLTVT.

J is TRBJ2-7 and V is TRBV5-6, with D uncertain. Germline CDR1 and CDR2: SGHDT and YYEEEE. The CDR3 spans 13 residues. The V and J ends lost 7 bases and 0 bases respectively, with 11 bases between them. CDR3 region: CASSAWSSYEQYF. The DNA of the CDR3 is TGTGCCAGCTCAGCTTGGAGCTCCTACGAGCAGTACTTC.

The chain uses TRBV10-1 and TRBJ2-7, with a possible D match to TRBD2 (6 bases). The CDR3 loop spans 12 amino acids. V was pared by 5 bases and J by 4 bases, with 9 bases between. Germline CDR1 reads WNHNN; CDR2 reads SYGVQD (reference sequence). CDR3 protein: CASSPGGYEQYF. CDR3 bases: TGCGCCAGCAGTCCCGGGGGTTACGAGCAGTACTTC.

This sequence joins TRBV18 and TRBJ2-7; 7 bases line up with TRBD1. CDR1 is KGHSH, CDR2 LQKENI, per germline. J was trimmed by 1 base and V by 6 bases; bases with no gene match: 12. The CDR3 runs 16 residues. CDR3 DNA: TGTGCCAGCTCTCTAACCGGGACAGCCACTTCCTACGAGCAGTACTTC. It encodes CASSLTGTATSYEQYF.

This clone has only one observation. DNA of the CDR3: TGCGCCAGCAGCCTGGGGCTGACCCGGTTTATGCCTATGAACACTGAAGCTTTCTTT. Protein product: CASSLGLTRFMPMNTEAFF. This chain connects TRBV5-1 to TRBJ1-1; a weak D match, TRBD1 (5 bases). CDR3 length: 19 amino acids. Trimming left V 4 bases short and J 0 bases short, with 25 bases between. Per the germline V gene, CDR1 is SGHRS and CDR2 is YFSETQ.